The 4 T cell receptor beta chains given below trace back to one sample, sequenced in a study of a mutant IDH1 vaccine in newly diagnosed glioma. Specified time point: week 47, end of study. The study gave 300 ug of mutant IDH1 20-mer peptide per vaccine dose, with topical imiquimod. Their antigen targets remain unknown. Clones were sequenced by immunoSEQ multiplex PCR, and TCRdb holds only the in-frame ones, with some missing. The data contain tens of thousands of clones, around 82% of them singletons. Here the sequenced sample was PBMCs, taken from a glioma patient whose treatment included an IDH1 peptide vaccine. Receptors were obtained from a man aged 18 to 30 with glioma. Some clones in this sample may be carry-over from other donors' samples.

This chain links TRBV29-1 with TRBJ1-4, with 9 bases lining up with TRBD1. The CDR3 length is 10 residues. Germline V gene data show CDR1 as SQVTM and CDR2 as ANQGSEA. With 7 bases clipped from V and 14 bases from J, the junction kept 5 bases outside the gene matches. The DNA of the CDR3 is TGCAGCGCCATGGACAGGGGTCTGTTTTTT. It codes for CSAMDRGLFF.

The chain carries TRBV29-1 and TRBJ1-2; D is perhaps TRBD1 (5 bases). Germline V lookup: CDR1 SQVTM, CDR2 ANQGSEA. This CDR3 is built from 12 residues. V dropped 0 bases and J dropped 7 bases, with 9 bases sitting between them. The DNA of the CDR3 is TGCAGCGTTGAAGATCTCGGGGGTGGCTACACCTTC. Its translation is CSVEDLGGGYTF.

The gene calls are TRBV25-1 and TRBJ2-3; 8 positions agree with TRBD1. The CDR3 loop spans 14 amino acids. With V trimmed by 8 bases and J by 6 bases, 10 bases remained unmatched. Germline-derived CDR1 and CDR2 are MGHDK and SYGVNS. CDR3 amino acids: CASAPPGGMDTQYF. CDR3 bases: TGTGCCAGCGCCCCCCCAGGGGGCATGGATACGCAGTATTTT. The full variable domain, completed using reference TRBV25-1 and TRBJ2-3, is EADIYQTPRYLVIGTGKKITLECSQTMGHDKMYWYQQDPGMELHLIHYSYGVNSTEKGDLSSESTVSRIRTEHFPLTLESARPSHTSQYLCASAPPGGMDTQYFGPGTRLTVL.

This clone was counted between two and nine times. The chain uses TRBV5-1 and TRBJ1-3; maybe TRBD1 (6 bases). Germline CDR1 and CDR2: SGHRS and YFSETQ. The CDR3 extends over 17 amino acids. Trimming removed 4 bases from V and 4 bases from J, with 21 bases in between. CDR3 amino acids: CASSVDPPGASGNTIYF. CDR3 DNA sequence: TGCGCCAGCAGCGTGGACCCACCGGGGGCGAGCGGAAACACCATATATTTT.